One and the same sample provided the 20 T cell receptor beta chains below, sequenced in a study of molecular identifiers for immune sequencing clone quantification. Each CDR3 protein gets one entry after TCRdb re-called the PCR reads with MiXCR. There are about 630,000 distinct CDR3 sequences in the sample; less than 30% occur only once, and about 0.8% lies in the top ten. Sequencing input: naive CD8+ T cells from blood, with Jurkat cell RNA spiked in. Subset in this sample: FACS-sorted CD8+CD4-CCR7+CD45RA+ naive T cells. All receptors come from a human donor in good health. Some libraries in this study had Jurkat cell RNA spiked in.

For this clonotype: A much bigger clone sits one base away, suggesting this may be a read error. The rearrangement joins TRBV28 to TRBJ2-5, with 8 bases identical to TRBD1. Unmatched junction bases numbered 9, after V lost 5 bases and J lost 1 base. CDR1 and CDR2 from the germline V gene are MDHEN and SYDVKM. The CDR3 has 16 residues. This chain's CDR3 is CASSPRQGQGQETQYF. Here the CDR3 DNA reads TGTGCCAGCAGTCCGAGACAGGGGCAAGGCCAAGAGACCCAGTACTTC. The whole variable domain, filled in from reference TRBV28 and TRBJ2-5, reads DVKVTQSSRYLVKRTGEKVFLECVQDMDHENMFWYRQDPGLGLRLIYFSYDVKMKEKGDIPEGYSVSREKKERFSLILESASTNQTSMYLCASSPRQGQGQETQYFGPGTRLLVL.

In regard to this clonotype: One end of the junction does not line up with germline, which may come from a read error. The chain couples TRBV28 to TRBJ2-7; D gene uncertain. CDR1 and CDR2 from the germline V gene are MDHEN and SYDVKM. The CDR3 covers 11 residues. In DNA, the CDR3 is TGTGCCAGCAGTTTAGTGTACGAGCAGCACTTC. Protein sequence: CASSLVYEQHF.

The chain's CDR3 is CSAREYSRAEKTQYF. The CDR3 DNA sequence: TGCAGTGCTAGGGAGTACTCCCGGGCGGAGAAGACCCAGTACTTC. The chain carries TRBV20-1 and TRBJ2-5; D gene ambiguous. V was pared by 3 bases and J by 6 bases, with 20 bases between. Germline values: CDR1 DFQATT, CDR2 SNEGSKA (reference sequence). This CDR3 region has 15 residues.

In regard to this clonotype: Since a much larger clone is just one base distant, this may be a read error. The J gene is TRBJ2-1, the V gene TRBV24-1; 12 bases map to TRBD2. This CDR3 spans 12 amino acids. CDR1 is KGHDR and CDR2 is SFDVKD in the germline V gene. CDR3 sequence: CAASWTSGEKFF. CDR3 bases: TGTGCCGCCAGTTGGACTAGCGGGGAGAAGTTCTTC.

The chain joins TRBV6-2 or TRBV6-3 to TRBJ2-5; D is ambiguous. V lost 2 bases and J lost 0, with 4 bases in between. The CDR3 length is 13 residues. CDR1 and CDR2 from the germline V gene are MNHEY and SVGEGT. The CDR3 DNA reads TGTGCCAGCAGTTACCCCTACCAAGAGACCCAGTACTTC. This sequence encodes CASSYPYQETQYF.

This chain joins TRBV6-5 and TRBJ2-7; unclear D gene. The CDR3 has 12 residues. The germline V gene has CDR1 MNHEY and CDR2 SVGAGI. The germline V and J ends were trimmed by 11 bases and 0 bases, with 11 bases remaining between them. Here the CDR3 DNA reads TGTGCCTGCTCCCCAGGCTCCTACGAGCAGTACTTC. Its translation is CACSPGSYEQYF.

Of note for this clonotype: With a much larger clone just one base away, this may be a read error. This chain connects TRBV7-9 to TRBJ2-3; 8 positions agree with TRBD2. V was clipped by 5 bases and J by 2 bases; unmatched bases: 15. Per germline, CDR1 SEHNR and CDR2 FQNEAQ (reference sequence). This CDR3 region has 18 residues. The CDR3 DNA reads as TGTGCCAGCAGCCCGGTCTTTTCGGGAGGGTCAAACACAGATACGCAGTATTTT. Amino acid sequence: CASSPVFSGGSNTDTQYF.

Worth noting for this clonotype: A much more abundant neighbour one base away suggests this may be a read error. This chain uses TRBV6-6 with TRBJ2-7, with TRBD1 matching 10 bases. Germline CDR1 and CDR2: MNHNY and SVGAGI (reference sequence). With V trimmed by 6 bases and J by 6 bases, 11 bases remained unmatched. This CDR3 contains 15 residues. CDR3 in amino acids: CASRRTRQGASEQYF. In nucleotides, the CDR3 is TGTGCCAGCAGACGGACGAGACAGGGGGCGAGCGAGCAGTACTTC.

As concerns this clonotype: Given a much more abundant clone one base away, this may be a read error. This chain uses TRBV4-1 with TRBJ2-7, with 9 bases that match TRBD2. Germline V lookup: CDR1 MGHRA, CDR2 YSYEKL. Trimming took 4 bases from V and 4 from J; bases not matched to a gene: 8. The CDR3 is 15 residues long. The CDR3 region has the DNA TGCGCCAGCAGCCTAGCGGGACTAGCAGAGTACGAGCAGTACTTC. Translating it yields CASSLAGLAEYEQYF.

A word on this clonotype: The junction does not match germline at one end; this may be a read error. The chain joins TRBV29-1 to TRBJ2-1; 7 bases agree with TRBD2. The CDR3 sequence is 15 residues long. Germline V lookup: CDR1 SQVTM, CDR2 ANQGSEA. The CDR3 sequence: CSAEDWSGIRNEQFF. The CDR3 DNA reads as TGCAGCGCTGAAGATTGGAGCGGGATTCGAAATGAGCAGTTCTTC.

This clonotype was seen a few times. The genes are TRBV4-1 and TRBJ1-5; 9 bases are shared with TRBD1. The CDR3 spans 15 residues. CDR1 is MGHRA, CDR2 YSYEKL, per germline. Losses at the gene ends were 2 bases for V and 6 bases for J; bases not matched to a gene: 5. CDR3: CASSQSVTGGQPQHF. CDR3 sequence (DNA): TGCGCCAGCAGCCAATCAGTGACAGGGGGTCAGCCCCAGCATTTT.

About this clonotype: This may be a read error, as it is one base from a much larger clone. The chain recombines TRBV4-1 with TRBJ1-2, with TRBD1 matching over 7 bases. Unmatched junction bases numbered 9, after V lost 1 base and J lost 4 bases. Germline V gives CDR1 MGHRA, CDR2 YSYEKL. There are 16 residues in the CDR3. The CDR3: CASSQVTGAPTYGYTF. As DNA, the CDR3 is TGCGCCAGCAGCCAAGTAACAGGGGCACCCACCTATGGCTACACCTTC.

This clonotype has a handful of counts. This sequence joins TRBV27 and TRBJ1-4; D ambiguous. V lost 3 bases and J 12 bases, leaving 5 bases between the germline ends. This CDR3 has 10 amino acids. Germline V gene data show CDR1 as MNHEY and CDR2 as SMNVEV (reference sequence). The CDR3: CASSFFELFF. The CDR3, as DNA: TGTGCCAGCAGTTTTTTCGAACTGTTTTTT. The full variable domain, in which reference TRBV27 and TRBJ1-4 provide the parts outside the CDR3, is EAQVTQNPRYLITVTGKKLTVTCSQNMNHEYMSWYRQDPGLGLRQIYYSMNVEVTDKGDVPEGYKVSRKEKRNFPLILESPSPNQTSLYFCASSFFELFFGSGTQLSVL.

On this clonotype itself: This is likely a read error, given that the CDR3 carries no conserved phenylalanine or tryptophan at its end. V and J are TRBV13 and TRBJ2-3; TRBD1 matches at 8 bases. Germline CDR1 reads PRHDT; CDR2 reads FYEKMQ (reference sequence). The CDR3 contains 15 residues. J lost 3 bases, V lost 3 bases, and 5 bases had no gene match. In DNA form, the CDR3 reads TGTGCCAGCAGCTTTATGCAGGGGGCGACAGATACGCAGTATTCT. Translation: CASSFMQGATDTQYS.

This chain links TRBV12-3 or TRBV12-4 with TRBJ2-7; D call uncertain. This CDR3 is built from 16 residues. Trimming cost V 6 bases and J 6 bases, with 24 bases left between them. CDR3 sequence reads: CASSPPPVGRTCEQYF. In nucleotides, the CDR3 is TGTGCCAGCAGCCCCCCTCCAGTGGGAAGGACCTGCGAGCAGTACTTC.

A word on this clonotype: Here the CDR3 omits its conserved ending phenylalanine or tryptophan, so a read error is the likely source. This chain joins TRBV29-1 and TRBJ2-7; 15 nucleotides match TRBD2. The V gene end was trimmed by 0 bases and the J gene end by 0 bases; junction bases not matched to a gene: 3. From germline, CDR1 is SQVTM and CDR2 ANQGSEA. The CDR3 covers 17 residues. The CDR3 is CSVEEGLAGGSSYEQYY. The CDR3 DNA is TGCAGCGTTGAAGAAGGACTAGCGGGGGGGAGCTCCTACGAGCAGTACTAC.

This chain connects TRBV4-3 to TRBJ1-2; 9 nucleotides match TRBD1. The CDR3 spans 15 residues. Germline assignment: CDR1 LGHNA and CDR2 YSLEER. V lost 3 bases to trimming and J lost 4 bases; unmatched junction nucleotides: 6. The CDR3 is CASSQGTGGFYGYTF. CDR3 sequence (DNA): TGCGCCAGCAGCCAGGGAACAGGGGGCTTCTATGGCTACACCTTC.

For this clonotype: The junction differs from germline at one of its ends, possibly a read error. This chain joins TRBV7-7 and TRBJ2-1, with TRBD2 identical over 7 bases. The CDR3 extends over 16 amino acids. CDR1 and CDR2 (germline): SSHAT, FNYEAQ (reference sequence). The CDR3 is CASRPLAGRAGSEQFF. CDR3 coding DNA: TGTGCTAGCAGACCATTGGCTGGGAGGGCCGGGAGTGAGCAGTTCTTC.

A few counts support this clonotype. V gene TRBV20-1 combines with J gene TRBJ1-2; a weak D match, TRBD1 (5 bases). CDR1 is DFQATT, CDR2 SNEGSKA, per germline (reference sequence). V dropped 1 base and J dropped 3 bases, with 9 bases sitting between them. The CDR3 covers 13 residues. The CDR3 nucleotides are TGCAGTGCTAGAGTTGTAGGGGACTATGGCTACACCTTC. It specifies CSARVVGDYGYTF.

As to this clonotype: At one of its ends the junction is not consistent with the germline gene, which may arise from a read error. The V gene is TRBV7-9, the J gene TRBJ2-5, with D perhaps matching TRBD2 (5 bases). CDR1 and CDR2 from the germline V gene are SEHNR and FQNEAQ (reference sequence). This CDR3 has 16 residues. In nucleotides, the CDR3 is TGTGCCAGCAGCCTGGGAGTTGGCACTTACCAAGAGACCCTGTACTTC. It specifies CASSLGVGTYQETLYF.